This TCR beta chain derives from a study of blood T cells in healthy people across ages. A second about 6 to 12 cycle PCR used barcoded and J-beta primers. TCRdb called the 5' RACE reads again in MiXCR, with one record for every CDR3 protein. Seen here are some 710,000 distinct CDR3 sequences, around 50% observed once, and the top ten hold 15% to 20%. Study conclusions and caveats: A roughly linear age-dependent decrease characterized TCR beta diversity per million T cells.

CDR1 and CDR2 (germline): DFQATT, SNEGSKA (reference sequence). This CDR3 has 17 amino acids. V shed 4 bases and J shed 3 bases, with 25 bases lying between them. In this sample, this clonotype turned up many times. The antigen remains unidentified. The sequenced sample was blood. This chain uses TRBV20-1 with TRBJ2-7; D is perhaps TRBD2 (5 bases). This clonotype originated in a man at least 80 years old in good health. CDR3 coding DNA: TGCAGTGCTAAAGGATTCGGTAGAGGGTCGGAATACTACGAGCAGTACTTC. This codes for CSAKGFGRGSEYYEQYF.